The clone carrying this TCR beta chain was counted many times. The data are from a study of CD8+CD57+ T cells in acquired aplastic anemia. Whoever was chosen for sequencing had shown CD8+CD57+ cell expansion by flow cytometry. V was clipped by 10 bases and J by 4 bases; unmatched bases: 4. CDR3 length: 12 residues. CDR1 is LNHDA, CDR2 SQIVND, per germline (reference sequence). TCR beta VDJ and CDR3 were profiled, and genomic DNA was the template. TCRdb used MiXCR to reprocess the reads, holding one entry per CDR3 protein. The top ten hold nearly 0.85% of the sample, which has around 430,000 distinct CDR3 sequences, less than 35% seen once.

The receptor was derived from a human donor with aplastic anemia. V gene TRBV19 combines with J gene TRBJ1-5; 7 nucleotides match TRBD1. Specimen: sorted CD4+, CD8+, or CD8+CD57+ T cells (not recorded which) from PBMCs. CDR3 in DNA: TGTGCCACCGGACAGGCTAATCAGCCCCAGCATTTT. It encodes CATGQANQPQHF.